The 23 T cell receptor beta chains listed next were all sequenced from one sample in a study of T cells in localized non-small cell lung cancer. The repertoire was sequenced with immunoSEQ multiplex PCR; TCRdb's copy has only in-frame clones and lacks some. The table lists 10,000 to 13,000 clones, over 65% of them singletons, with about 33% in the top ten. Sequencing was performed on peripheral blood, taken before any cancer treatment. The receptors derive from a male donor older than 55 with stage I lung adenocarcinoma.

This clone was recorded only once. The J gene is TRBJ2-4, the V gene TRBV7-9; D is possibly TRBD1 (5 bases). CDR3 length equals 14 residues. V lost 3 bases and J lost 6, with 12 bases in between. Germline CDR1 reads SEHNR; CDR2 reads FQNEAQ (reference sequence). The CDR3 DNA follows: TGTGCCAGCAGCTTCAATCAGGGCGGAAACATTCAGTACTTC. Protein product: CASSFNQGGNIQYF.

The gene calls are TRBV7-9 and TRBJ1-1; a possible D gene is TRBD1 (5 bases). The CDR3 has 15 residues. Deletions cut 0 bases from V and 0 bases from J, with 8 bases between. Germline lookup yields CDR1 SEHNR and CDR2 FQNEAQ (reference sequence). This CDR3 reads CASSLARQLNTEAFF. DNA of the CDR3: TGTGCCAGCAGCTTAGCAAGACAGCTGAACACTGAAGCTTTCTTT.

The V and J genes are TRBV7-3 and TRBJ2-5; maybe TRBD2 (7 bases). V dropped 5 bases and J dropped 4 bases, with 17 bases sitting between them. Germline CDR1 reads SGHTA; CDR2 reads FQGTGA. CDR3 length: 15 amino acids. CDR3 nucleotides: TGTGCCAGCAGCCGTAGGGGGGGAATAGGAGAGACCCAGTACTTC. Translated: CASSRRGGIGETQYF. The variable domain in full, completed from reference TRBV7-3 and TRBJ2-5, reads GAGVSQTPSNKVTEKGKYVELRCDPISGHTALYWYRQSLGQGPEFLIYFQGTGAADDSGLPNDRFFAVRPEGSVSTLKIQRTERGDSAVYLCASSRRGGIGETQYFGPGTRLLVL.

This chain connects TRBV27 to TRBJ1-5; 7 bases align to TRBD1. CDR1 and CDR2 from the germline V gene are MNHEY and SMNVEV (reference sequence). The CDR3 sequence is 14 residues long. The trim removed 8 bases at V and 10 bases at J, leaving 14 bases unmatched. The CDR3 spells CASARRTGSQPQHF. The CDR3 DNA follows: TGTGCCAGCGCCCGGAGGACAGGCTCTCAACCCCAGCATTTT.

The chain uses TRBV11-2 and TRBJ1-1, with D maybe TRBD1 (6 bases). The germline V gene has CDR1 SGHAT and CDR2 FQNNGV. This CDR3 has 14 amino acids. Trimming cost V 5 bases and J 5 bases, with 15 bases left between them. CDR3 sequence: CASSPGAGRTEAFF. The CDR3 region has the DNA TGTGCCAGCAGCCCGGGGGCTGGGAGGACTGAAGCTTTCTTT.

J is TRBJ1-6 and V is TRBV10-3; D is uncertain. Germline CDR1 ENHRY, CDR2 SYGVKD. This CDR3 is built from 14 residues. V lost 10 bases and J 5 bases, leaving 15 bases between the germline ends. CDR3 coding DNA: TGTGCCACCTGGGTTGGGCATGATAATTCACCCCTCCACTTT. Its translation: CATWVGHDNSPLHF.

The chain is built from TRBV4-1 and TRBJ2-5; 9 bases match TRBD2. Trimming removed 3 bases from V and 3 bases from J; junction bases left unmatched: 2. Germline CDR1 is MGHRA and CDR2 is YSYEKL. This CDR3 has 14 residues. The CDR3 protein is CASSQRGGEETQYF. Written as DNA, the CDR3 is TGCGCCAGCAGCCAGCGGGGGGGCGAAGAGACCCAGTACTTC.

This clone was found a few times. As DNA, the CDR3 is TGTGCCAGCAGTGAAGATCCGGGTTATAATTCACCCCTCCACTTT. Translation gives CASSEDPGYNSPLHF. V and J are TRBV6-1 and TRBJ1-6; D is ambiguous. This CDR3 comprises 15 residues. Per germline, CDR1 MNHNS and CDR2 SASEGT. The V gene lost 1 base and the J gene lost 4 bases, with 8 bases spanning the gap.

This clone has just one count. This rearrangement joins TRBV7-2 to TRBJ1-2, with TRBD1 as a possible D gene (5 bases). The length of the CDR3 is 13 residues. Germline V gives CDR1 SGHTA, CDR2 FQGNSA. Trimming cost V 7 bases and J 2 bases, with 11 bases left between them. The CDR3 nucleotides read TGTGCCAGCACCTGGGAGGGGAACTATGGCTACACCTTC. This codes for CASTWEGNYGYTF.

V usage is TRBV9 and J usage is TRBJ1-3; D is possibly TRBD1 (6 bases). CDR1 is SGDLS and CDR2 is YYNGEE in the germline V gene. Trimming left V 3 bases short and J 0 bases short, with 13 bases between. The CDR3 extends over 16 amino acids. CDR3 nucleotide sequence: TGTGCCAGCAGCGGAAGAACAGGGAACTCTGGAAACACCATATATTTT. This encodes CASSGRTGNSGNTIYF.

The chain carries TRBV5-1 and TRBJ2-3; TRBD2 aligns across 12 bases. With V trimmed by 2 bases and J by 8 bases, 6 bases remained unmatched. This CDR3 has 15 residues. The germline V gene encodes CDR1 SGHRS and CDR2 YFSETQ. CDR3 nucleotides: TGCGCCAGCAGCTTAACTAGCGGGGGGCAGGGTACGCAGTATTTT. It yields the protein CASSLTSGGQGTQYF.

By sample fraction, this clone is large. The chain combines TRBV4-3 with TRBJ1-1; 7 positions match TRBD1. CDR3 size: 15 residues. J was trimmed by 3 bases and V by 0 bases; bases with no gene match: 4. CDR1 and CDR2 (germline): LGHNA, YSLEER. CDR3 loop: CASSQDSTGHTEAFF. The CDR3 DNA sequence: TGCGCCAGCAGCCAAGACTCGACAGGGCACACTGAAGCTTTCTTT.

DNA of the CDR3: TGTGCTAGTTCGAAGGGGGGCGTGGAGAACACCATATATTTT. It translates to CASSKGGVENTIYF. This sequence joins TRBV12-5 and TRBJ1-3; D is possibly TRBD1 (6 bases). Per the germline V gene, CDR1 is LGHNT and CDR2 is FRNRAP. This CDR3 has 14 residues. Trimming left V 8 bases short and J 7 bases short, with 18 bases between.

CDR3 in amino acids: CASSLSAGGEYNEQFF. The CDR3 DNA reads TGTGCCAGCAGCTTAAGTGCCGGGGGGGAATACAATGAGCAGTTCTTC. The chain joins TRBV7-3 to TRBJ2-1, with TRBD2 identical over 8 bases. Germline trimming cut 1 base from V and 4 bases from J; bases unmatched to any gene: 6. The CDR3 length is 16 residues. CDR1 and CDR2 (germline): SGHTA, FQGTGA.

The chain has TRBV4-2 and TRBJ1-2; no definite D call. Germline V gene sequence: CDR1 LGHNA, CDR2 YNFKEQ. V gave up 0 bases and J gave up 4 bases, with 9 bases separating them. CDR3 length: 14 residues. The CDR3 nucleotides are TGTGCCAGCAGCCAAGAGGCCGTCGGCTATGGCTACACCTTC. This gives the protein CASSQEAVGYGYTF.

V gene TRBV4-1 combines with J gene TRBJ2-7; possible D gene TRBD2, 6 bases. Trimming removed 1 base at V and 3 bases at J, with 16 bases between. CDR1 MGHRA and CDR2 YSYEKL come from the germline V gene. This CDR3 comprises 16 residues. CDR3 region: CASSQGAMGGIYEQYF. The CDR3 DNA reads as TGCGCCAGCAGCCAAGGGGCCATGGGGGGAATCTACGAGCAGTACTTC.

The chain uses TRBV20-1 and TRBJ2-7, with D hard to call. V was cut by 3 bases and J by 3 bases, with 6 bases left in between. The CDR3 has 11 amino acids. CDR1 and CDR2 from the germline V gene are DFQATT and SNEGSKA (reference sequence). DNA of the CDR3: TGCAGTGCTAGTGTTCACTACGAGCAGTACTTC. Translation gives CSASVHYEQYF.

In this sample, this clone turned up once. The chain links TRBV11-2 to TRBJ2-3, with TRBD2 matching over 8 bases. V lost 5 bases, J lost 4 bases, and 5 bases stayed unmatched. The CDR3 is 14 residues long. The germline CDR1 and CDR2 sequences are SGHAT and FQNNGV. CDR3 region: CASSLGGAADTQYF. The CDR3 DNA reads as TGTGCCAGCAGCCTCGGGGGGGCGGCAGATACGCAGTATTTT.

This clone has just one count. The rearrangement uses TRBV6-1 and TRBJ1-3; D may be TRBD1 (5 bases). V was clipped by 4 bases and J by 2 bases, with 12 bases between them. The CDR3 is 15 amino acids. Per germline, CDR1 MNHNS and CDR2 SASEGT. The CDR3, as DNA: TGTGCCAGCAGTGTGGGGCAGGGTGCTGGAAACACCATATATTTT. It encodes CASSVGQGAGNTIYF.

The chain couples TRBV19 to TRBJ2-3, with D possibly being TRBD1 or TRBD2 (6 bases each). Germline CDR1 reads LNHDA; CDR2 reads SQIVND (reference sequence). V lost 1 base to trimming and J lost 1 base, with 12 bases between them. CDR3 length: 16 amino acids. The CDR3 loop is CASSIGGGLGTDTQYF. The DNA of the CDR3 is TGTGCCAGTAGTATAGGTGGGGGGCTGGGCACAGATACGCAGTATTTT.

The V call is TRBV5-5, the J call TRBJ1-1, with 7 nucleotides matching TRBD1. The CDR3 sequence is 15 residues long. Germline CDR1 is SGHKS and CDR2 is YYEKEE (reference sequence). V lost 1 base to trimming and J lost 4 bases; unmatched junction nucleotides: 7. The CDR3 loop is CASSLSQGVVTEAFF. The CDR3, as DNA: TGTGCCAGCAGCTTGAGCCAGGGGGTTGTCACTGAAGCTTTCTTT. Looking up the rest from reference TRBV5-5 and TRBJ1-1 gives the full variable domain: DAGVTQSPTHLIKTRGQQVTLRCSPISGHKSVSWYQQVLGQGPQFIFQYYEKEERGRGNFPDRFSARQFPNYSSELNVNALLLGDSALYLCASSLSQGVVTEAFFGQGTRLTVV.

This clone is medium-sized within its sample. CDR3 DNA: TGTGCCAGCAGCTTATTACAGGGGGCCACTGAAGCTTTCTTT. It codes for CASSLLQGATEAFF. V gene TRBV11-2 combines with J gene TRBJ1-1, with 9 bases lining up with TRBD1. Germline CDR1 SGHAT, CDR2 FQNNGV. The CDR3 contains 14 residues. Germline trimming cut 2 bases from V and 4 bases from J; bases unmatched to any gene: 2.

V usage is TRBV18 and J usage is TRBJ2-5; no definite D call. Germline CDR1 is KGHSH and CDR2 is LQKENI. V was clipped by 3 bases and J by 1 base, with 18 bases between them. This CDR3 contains 17 residues. The CDR3 region has the DNA TGTGCCAGCTCACCGAGAATACGTCAAGGCGGCCAAGAGACCCAGTACTTC. This gives the protein CASSPRIRQGGQETQYF.